This T cell receptor beta chain was identified in a study of cytomegalovirus exposure and HLA in healthy donors. CDR3 length: 13 residues. CDR1 is SQVTM, CDR2 ANQGSEA, per germline. The V and J ends lost 5 bases and 3 bases respectively, with 13 bases between them. Healthy bone marrow donors made up the donors. The PCR made use of 60 Vbeta and 13 Jbeta primers. The repertoire was sequenced with immunoSEQ multiplex PCR; TCRdb's copy has only in-frame clones and lacks some. Its table lists tens of thousands of clones. What was sequenced was PBMCs. This TCR came from a female donor in good health and CMV-seronegative. This chain joins TRBV29-1 and TRBJ1-1; D ambiguous. For the CDR3, the DNA is TGCAGCGTTTCGGAGGGTCGGGACACTGAAGCTTTCTTT. Translation gives CSVSEGRDTEAFF. The entire variable domain, with the rest obtained from reference TRBV29-1 and TRBJ1-1, is as follows: SAVISQKPSRDICQRGTSLTIQCQVDSQVTMMFWYRQQPGQSLTLIATANQGSEATYESGFVIDKFPISRPNLTFSTLTVSNMSPEDSSIYLCSVSEGRDTEAFFGQGTRLTVV.